This TCR beta chain was retrieved from a study of blood T cells in healthy people across ages. A note on this clonotype: Antigen unknown.

The study's findings and limits: Across the age range, TCR beta diversity per million T cells fell in a roughly linear way.

The V gene lost 5 bases and the J gene lost 4 bases, with 10 bases spanning the gap. Germline V gene lookup returns CDR1 SQVTM and CDR2 ANQGSEA. The CDR3 has 12 residues. Per sample, a minimum of 6.5 million PBMCs were isolated. Alongside a J-beta primer mix, a sample-barcoded 5' primer served in a second PCR lasting roughly 7 to 11 cycles. TCRdb independently ran MiXCR on the 5' RACE reads; one entry per CDR3 protein. The table shows around 1.7 million distinct CDR3 sequences, with under 30% occurring only once. The chain carries TRBV29-1 and TRBJ2-3; D gene ambiguous. The clonotype was recovered from a woman in her 30s in good health. The source material was blood. The CDR3 sequence: CSVWPSPDTQYF. CDR3 DNA: TGCAGCGTTTGGCCCAGCCCAGATACGCAGTATTTT.